This is a list of T cell receptor beta chains from one sample in a study of glioma-infiltrating T cells after dendritic cell vaccination. Profiling relied on immunoSEQ multiplex PCR, and the TCRdb table lists in-frame clones only, not all of them. The repertoire has tens of thousands of clones, roughly 91% of them found once; the top ten carry around 2.1%. The sequencing used blood, collected after dendritic cell vaccination. All receptors derive from a human donor with glioblastoma. The conserved cysteine and the conserved F or W are not part of the CDR3 here. Fields, in order: V gene, J gene, D gene, CDR3 protein. A D gene is named only where the DNA matches it firmly.

TRBV7-9,TRBJ2-3,-,ASSRGEADTQY
TRBV5-6,TRBJ2-2,-,ASSLAGLAHTNTGELF
TRBV10-2,TRBJ2-2,-,ASRRDTSNTGELF
TRBV2,TRBJ1-1,-,ASSSAGGMNTEAF
TRBV7-2,TRBJ1-5,-,ASSPRSSGVGNQPQH
TRBV29-1,TRBJ1-1,-,SVSDDYTEAF
TRBV14,TRBJ1-2,-,ASSSGGGYT
TRBV7-2,TRBJ1-5,-,ASSGGTNQPQH
TRBV5-1,TRBJ1-1,-,ASREARGVVEAF
TRBV4-1,TRBJ2-5,TRBD1,ASSLTGGKETQY
TRBV19,TRBJ2-7,-,ASSISDSLSSYEQY
TRBV13,TRBJ2-7,-,ASSSAEGPYEQY
TRBV2,TRBJ2-1,TRBD2,ASSVLAGGPNEQF
TRBV18,TRBJ1-5,-,ASSQAYSNQPQH
TRBV5-1,TRBJ2-7,TRBD2,ASSLGLAGDEQY
TRBV7-9,TRBJ1-2,-,ASSLVEDGYT
TRBV19,TRBJ2-7,-,ASSARLLPLREQY
TRBV25-1,TRBJ2-5,TRBD2,ASSEYISRGGQETQY
TRBV18,TRBJ2-4,TRBD1,ASSPSRGRANIQY
TRBV5-6,TRBJ2-3,-,ASSLDNSDTQY
TRBV7-2,TRBJ2-2,-,ASSLGTRGGELF
TRBV6-1,TRBJ2-3,TRBD1,ASSDLNRGLNSDTQY
TRBV20-1,TRBJ2-1,-,LGELNNEQF
TRBV6-4,TRBJ1-1,-,ASSPQGYTEAF
TRBV7-9,TRBJ2-7,-,ASSPRNSNYEQY
TRBV7-6,TRBJ2-2,TRBD2,ASSLVAPSGGFTGELF
TRBV7-3,TRBJ2-3,TRBD1,ASSLAGTGETQY
TRBV2,TRBJ1-1,-,ASSEQMYTEAF
TRBV5-6,TRBJ1-1,-,ASSLWGGLGTEAF
TRBV6-5,TRBJ1-6,TRBD1,ASSLTRQGFLPLH
TRBV9,TRBJ1-3,-,ASSKQGLPFTIY
TRBV5-6,-,-,ASSLTNLASYEQY